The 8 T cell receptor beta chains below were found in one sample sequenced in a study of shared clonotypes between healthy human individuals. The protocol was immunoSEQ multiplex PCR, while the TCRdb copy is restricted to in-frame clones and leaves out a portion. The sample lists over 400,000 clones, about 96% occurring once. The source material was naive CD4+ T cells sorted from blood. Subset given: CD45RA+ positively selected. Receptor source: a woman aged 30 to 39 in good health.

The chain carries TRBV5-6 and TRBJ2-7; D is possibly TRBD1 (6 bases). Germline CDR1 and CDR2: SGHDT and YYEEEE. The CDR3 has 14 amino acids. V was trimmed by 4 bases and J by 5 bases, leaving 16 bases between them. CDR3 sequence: CASSPIQGKHEQYF. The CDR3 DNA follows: TGTGCCAGCAGCCCCATACAGGGAAAGCACGAGCAGTACTTC.

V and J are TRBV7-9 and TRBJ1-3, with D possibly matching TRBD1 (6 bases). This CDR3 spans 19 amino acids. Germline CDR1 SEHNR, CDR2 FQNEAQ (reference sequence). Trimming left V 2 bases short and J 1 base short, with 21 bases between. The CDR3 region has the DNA TGTGCCAGCAGCTTATGGGCAGGGGTCGAAGGCGTATCTGGAAACACCATATATTTT. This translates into CASSLWAGVEGVSGNTIYF.

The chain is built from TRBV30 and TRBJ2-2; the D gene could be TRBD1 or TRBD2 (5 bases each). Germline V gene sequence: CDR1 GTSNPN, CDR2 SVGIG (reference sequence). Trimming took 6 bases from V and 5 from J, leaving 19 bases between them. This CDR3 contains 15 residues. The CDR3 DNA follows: TGTGCCTGCTTTCCGGGACGGCAAGCTACCGGGGAGCTGTTTTTT. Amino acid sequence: CACFPGRQATGELFF.

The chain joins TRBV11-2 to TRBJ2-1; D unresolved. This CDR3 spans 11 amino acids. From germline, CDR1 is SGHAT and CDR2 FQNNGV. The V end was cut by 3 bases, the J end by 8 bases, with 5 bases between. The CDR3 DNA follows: TGTGCCAGCAGCTTGCAGTATGAGCAGTTCTTC. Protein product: CASSLQYEQFF.

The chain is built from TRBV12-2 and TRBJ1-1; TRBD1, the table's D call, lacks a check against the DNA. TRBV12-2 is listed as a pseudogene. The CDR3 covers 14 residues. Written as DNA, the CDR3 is TGTGCAAGTCGCCCGGGACAGGGGGCCGCTGAAGCTTTCTTT. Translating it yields CASRPGQGAAEAFF.

The DNA for the CDR3 is TGTGCCAGCTCACCATCGGATTCAGGACCGGAGCAGTACTTC. It translates to CASSPSDSGPEQYF. The rearrangement joins TRBV18 to TRBJ2-7; no clear D gene. This CDR3 comprises 14 residues. Trimming took 2 bases from V and 7 from J, leaving 15 bases between them. Germline V CDR1 and CDR2: KGHSH, LQKENI.

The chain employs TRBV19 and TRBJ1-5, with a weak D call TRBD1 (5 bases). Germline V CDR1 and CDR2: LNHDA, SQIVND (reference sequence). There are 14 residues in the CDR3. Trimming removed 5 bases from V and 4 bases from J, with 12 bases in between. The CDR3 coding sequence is TGTGCCAGTAGTCCCCCAGGGAAGAATCAGCCCCAGCATTTT. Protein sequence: CASSPPGKNQPQHF.

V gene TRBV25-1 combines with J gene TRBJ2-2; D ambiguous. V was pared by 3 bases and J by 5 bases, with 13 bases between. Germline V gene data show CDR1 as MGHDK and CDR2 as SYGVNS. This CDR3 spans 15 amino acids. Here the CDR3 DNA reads TGTGCCAGCAGTGACTCGTCCGTTAGAACCGGGGAGCTGTTTTTT. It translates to CASSDSSVRTGELFF.